Given below is one T cell receptor beta chain in context. The data derive from a study of blood T cell repertoires in COVID-19. Looking at the study overall: There were acute and convalescent COVID-19 samples, and they came from the United States, Italy and Spain. Sample material is recorded as cDNA or gDNA derived from T cells, B-cell-depleted T cells, or PBMCs.

Original processing methods: Reference gene primer amplification gave nucleated cell count estimates. The method was immunoSEQ multiplex PCR; TCRdb's version includes in-frame clones alone and lacks a portion of them. For V, J and clone size, that table is used; D and trimming come from the DNA. The sample has approximately 57,000 clones; about 86% are singletons. Germline assignment: CDR1 KGHDR and CDR2 SFDVKD. V lost 7 bases and J lost 6; bases outside the gene matches: 5. This CDR3 contains 13 residues. The chain combines TRBV24-1 with TRBJ2-1; 7 bases fit TRBD1. Sequenced material: peripheral blood. This TCR derives from a man in his fifties or sixties with acute or convalescent COVID-19. CDR3 amino acids: CATRPRDSNEQFF. CDR3 bases: TGTGCCACCAGGCCCCGGGACAGCAATGAGCAGTTCTTC.